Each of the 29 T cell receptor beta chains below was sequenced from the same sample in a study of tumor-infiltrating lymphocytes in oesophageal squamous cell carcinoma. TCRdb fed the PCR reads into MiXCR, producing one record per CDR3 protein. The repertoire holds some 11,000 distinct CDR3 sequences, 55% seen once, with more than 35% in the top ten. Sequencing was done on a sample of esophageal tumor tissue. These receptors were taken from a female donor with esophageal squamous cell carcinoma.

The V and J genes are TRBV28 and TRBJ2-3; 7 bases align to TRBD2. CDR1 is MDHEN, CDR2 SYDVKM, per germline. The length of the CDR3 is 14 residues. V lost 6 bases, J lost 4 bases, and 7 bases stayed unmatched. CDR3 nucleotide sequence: TGTGCCAGCAGCAGAGCGGGACGGCCAGATACGCAGTATTTT. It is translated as CASSRAGRPDTQYF.

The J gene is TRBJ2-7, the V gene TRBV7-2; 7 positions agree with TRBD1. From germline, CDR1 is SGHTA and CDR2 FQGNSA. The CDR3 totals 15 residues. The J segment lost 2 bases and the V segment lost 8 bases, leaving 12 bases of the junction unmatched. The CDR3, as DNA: TGTGCCAGCGCCCAACAGGGGCCCCTAACCTACGAGCAGTACTTC. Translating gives CASAQQGPLTYEQYF.

The CDR3 DNA reads as TGTGCCAGCAGCTTATACCGACTAGCGGGCTCATCGGAAGCAGGGGAGCAGTTCTTC. Translating gives CASSLYRLAGSSEAGEQFF. The chain links TRBV11-2 to TRBJ2-1, with 10 bases matching TRBD2. V trimming: 2 bases; J trimming: 10 bases; junction bases outside the gene matches: 20. Germline V lookup: CDR1 SGHAT, CDR2 FQNNGV. The CDR3 totals 19 residues.

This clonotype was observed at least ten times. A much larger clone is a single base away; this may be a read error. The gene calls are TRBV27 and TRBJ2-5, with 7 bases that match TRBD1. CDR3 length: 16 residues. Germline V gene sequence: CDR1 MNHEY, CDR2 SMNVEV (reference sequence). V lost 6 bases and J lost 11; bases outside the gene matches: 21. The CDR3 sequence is CASSLGGQAFYNEQYF. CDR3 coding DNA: TGTGCCAGCAGCCTAGGAGGACAGGCGTTCTACAATGAGCAGTACTTC.

Written as DNA, the CDR3 is TGTGCCAGCAGCTCTACAGGGGGTTTCAACTATGGCTACACCTTC. The encoded protein is CASSSTGGFNYGYTF. This rearrangement joins TRBV11-2 to TRBJ1-2; 8 nucleotides agree with TRBD1. CDR1 SGHAT and CDR2 FQNNGV come from the germline V gene. This CDR3 has 15 amino acids. The trim removed 4 bases at V and 2 bases at J, leaving 6 bases unmatched.

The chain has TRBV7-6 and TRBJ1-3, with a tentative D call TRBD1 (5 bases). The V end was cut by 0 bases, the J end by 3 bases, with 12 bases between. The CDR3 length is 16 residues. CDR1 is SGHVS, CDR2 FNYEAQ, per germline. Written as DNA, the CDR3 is TGTGCCAGCAGCTTAGCGGAGCCAGGGATTGGAAACACCATATATTTT. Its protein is CASSLAEPGIGNTIYF.

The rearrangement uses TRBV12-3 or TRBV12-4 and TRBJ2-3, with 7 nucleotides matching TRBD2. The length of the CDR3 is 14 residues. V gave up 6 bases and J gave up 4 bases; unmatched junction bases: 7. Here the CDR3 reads CASSRLAGADTQYF. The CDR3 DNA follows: TGTGCCAGCAGCAGACTAGCCGGGGCAGATACGCAGTATTTT.

The CDR3 is CASSPGGQTYNEQFF. CDR3 bases: TGTGCCAGCAGCCCCGGGGGACAGACCTACAATGAGCAGTTCTTC. The gene calls are TRBV7-6 and TRBJ2-5; D might be TRBD1 (7 bases). The J call could be wrong; TRBJ2-1 is a better fit for the DNA end. CDR1 and CDR2 from the germline V gene are SGHVS and FNYEAQ. The CDR3 length is 15 residues.

CDR3 region: CASSPGQAKGYTF. In nucleotides, the CDR3 is TGTGCCAGCAGCCCGGGACAGGCTAAGGGCTACACCTTC. This rearrangement joins TRBV7-3 to TRBJ1-2; 8 nucleotides line up with TRBD1. In germline, CDR1 is SGHTA, CDR2 FQGTGA. This CDR3 contains 13 residues. The V and J ends lost 5 bases and 8 bases, in that order; junction bases with no gene match: 7.

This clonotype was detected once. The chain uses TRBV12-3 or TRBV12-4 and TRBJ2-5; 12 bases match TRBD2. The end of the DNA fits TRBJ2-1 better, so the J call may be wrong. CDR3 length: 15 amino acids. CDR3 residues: CASSWTSGVNNEQFF. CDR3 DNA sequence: TGTGCCAGCAGCTGGACTAGCGGGGTTAACAATGAGCAGTTCTTC.

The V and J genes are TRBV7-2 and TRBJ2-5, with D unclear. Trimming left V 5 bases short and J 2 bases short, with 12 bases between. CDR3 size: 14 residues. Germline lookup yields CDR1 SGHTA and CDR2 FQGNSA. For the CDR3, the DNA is TGTGCCAGCAGCCGTAGACTCTCTCAAGAGACCCAGTACTTC. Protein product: CASSRRLSQETQYF.

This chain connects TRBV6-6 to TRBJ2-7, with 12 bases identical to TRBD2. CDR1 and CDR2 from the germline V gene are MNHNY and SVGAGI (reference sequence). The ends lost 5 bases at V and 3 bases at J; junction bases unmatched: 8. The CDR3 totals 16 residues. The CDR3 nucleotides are TGTGCCAGCAGTCTCCGACTAGCGGGGGCACTCTACGAGCAGTACTTC. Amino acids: CASSLRLAGALYEQYF.

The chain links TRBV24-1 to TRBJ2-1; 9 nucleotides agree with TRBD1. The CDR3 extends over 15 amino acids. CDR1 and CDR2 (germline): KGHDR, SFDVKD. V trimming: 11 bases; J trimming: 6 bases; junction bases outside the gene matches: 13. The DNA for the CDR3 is TGTGCCAGCAGGAACAGGGGGCTAGCGGTCAATGAGCAGTTCTTC. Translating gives CASRNRGLAVNEQFF.

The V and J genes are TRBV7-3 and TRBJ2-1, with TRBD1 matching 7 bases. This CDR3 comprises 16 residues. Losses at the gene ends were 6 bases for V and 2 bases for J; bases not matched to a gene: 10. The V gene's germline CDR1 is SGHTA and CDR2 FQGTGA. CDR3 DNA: TGTGCCAGCAGTCCTTACGTACAGGGGACCTACAATGAGCAGTTCTTC. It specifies CASSPYVQGTYNEQFF. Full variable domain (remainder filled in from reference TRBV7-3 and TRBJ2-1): GAGVSQTPSNKVTEKGKYVELRCDPISGHTALYWYRQSLGQGPEFLIYFQGTGAADDSGLPNDRFFAVRPEGSVSTLKIQRTERGDSAVYLCASSPYVQGTYNEQFFGPGTRLTVL.

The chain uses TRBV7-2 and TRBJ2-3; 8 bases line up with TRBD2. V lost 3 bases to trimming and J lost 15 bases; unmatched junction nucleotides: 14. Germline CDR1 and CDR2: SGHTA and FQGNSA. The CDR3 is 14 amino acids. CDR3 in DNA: TGTGCCAGCAGCTTTAGCGGGGATTTCCCCGGGGGATATTTT. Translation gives CASSFSGDFPGGYF. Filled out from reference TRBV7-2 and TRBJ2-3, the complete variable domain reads GAGVSQSPSNKVTEKGKDVELRCDPISGHTALYWYRQSLGQGLEFLIYFQGNSAPDKSGLPSDRFSAERTGGSVSTLTIQRTQQEDSAVYLCASSFSGDFPGGYFGPGTRLTVL.

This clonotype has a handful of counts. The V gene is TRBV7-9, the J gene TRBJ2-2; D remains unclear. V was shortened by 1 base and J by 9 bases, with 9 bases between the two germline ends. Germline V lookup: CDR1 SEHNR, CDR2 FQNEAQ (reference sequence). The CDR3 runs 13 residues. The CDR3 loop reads CASSLVGARELFF. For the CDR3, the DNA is TGTGCCAGCAGCTTAGTGGGTGCCCGGGAGCTGTTTTTT.

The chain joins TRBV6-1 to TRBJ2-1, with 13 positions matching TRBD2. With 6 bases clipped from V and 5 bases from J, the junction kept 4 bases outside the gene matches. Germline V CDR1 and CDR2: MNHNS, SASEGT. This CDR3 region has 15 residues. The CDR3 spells CASRPGLAGDNEQFF. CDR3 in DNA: TGTGCCAGCAGGCCAGGACTAGCGGGGGACAATGAGCAGTTCTTC.

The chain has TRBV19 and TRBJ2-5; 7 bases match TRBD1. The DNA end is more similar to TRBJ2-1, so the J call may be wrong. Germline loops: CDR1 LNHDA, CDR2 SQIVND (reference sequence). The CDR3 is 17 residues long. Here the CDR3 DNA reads TGTGCCAGTAGTTACTCCGGGACAGCATCAACCTACAATGAGCAGTTCTTC. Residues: CASSYSGTASTYNEQFF.

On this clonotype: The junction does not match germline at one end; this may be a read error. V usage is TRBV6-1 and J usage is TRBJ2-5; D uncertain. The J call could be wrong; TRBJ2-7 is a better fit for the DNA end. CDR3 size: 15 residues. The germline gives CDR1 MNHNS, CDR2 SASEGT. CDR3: CASREGISYSYEQYF. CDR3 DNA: TGTGCCAGCAGAGAAGGGATCTCCTACTCCTACGAGCAGTACTTC.

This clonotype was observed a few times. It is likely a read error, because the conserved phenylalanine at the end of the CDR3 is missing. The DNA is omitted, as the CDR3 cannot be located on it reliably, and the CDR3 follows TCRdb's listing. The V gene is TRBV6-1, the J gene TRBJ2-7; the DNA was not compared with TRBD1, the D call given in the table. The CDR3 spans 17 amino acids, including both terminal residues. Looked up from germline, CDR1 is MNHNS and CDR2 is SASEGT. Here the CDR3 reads CASRLQIRVNYGYTFGS.

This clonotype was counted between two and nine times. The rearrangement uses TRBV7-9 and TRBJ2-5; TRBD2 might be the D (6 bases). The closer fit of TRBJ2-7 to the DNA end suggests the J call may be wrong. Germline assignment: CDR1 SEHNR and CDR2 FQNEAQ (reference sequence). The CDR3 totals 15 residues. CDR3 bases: TGTGCCAGCAGCGCACCGGGGAGCGGACTAAACGAGCAGTACTTC. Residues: CASSAPGSGLNEQYF.

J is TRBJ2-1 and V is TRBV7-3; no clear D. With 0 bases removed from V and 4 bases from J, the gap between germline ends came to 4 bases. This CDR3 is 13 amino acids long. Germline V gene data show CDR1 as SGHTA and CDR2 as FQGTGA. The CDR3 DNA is TGTGCCAGCAGCTTAACCCCTTACAATGAGCAGTTCTTC. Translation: CASSLTPYNEQFF.

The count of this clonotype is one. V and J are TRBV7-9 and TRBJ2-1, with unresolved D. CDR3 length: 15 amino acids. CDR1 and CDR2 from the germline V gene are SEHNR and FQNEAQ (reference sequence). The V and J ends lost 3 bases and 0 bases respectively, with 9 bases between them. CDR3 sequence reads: CASSFTWSSYNEQFF. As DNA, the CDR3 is TGTGCCAGCAGCTTTACATGGAGCTCCTACAATGAGCAGTTCTTC.

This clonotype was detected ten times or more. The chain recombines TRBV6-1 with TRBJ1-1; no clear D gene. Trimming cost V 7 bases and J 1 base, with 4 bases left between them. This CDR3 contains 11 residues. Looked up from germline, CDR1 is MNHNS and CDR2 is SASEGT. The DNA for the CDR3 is TGTGCCAGCATAAAGAACACTGAAGCTTTCTTT. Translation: CASIKNTEAFF.

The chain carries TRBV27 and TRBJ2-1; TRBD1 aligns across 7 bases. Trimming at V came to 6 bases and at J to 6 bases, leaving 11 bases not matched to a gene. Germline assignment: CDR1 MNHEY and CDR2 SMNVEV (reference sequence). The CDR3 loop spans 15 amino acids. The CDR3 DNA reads TGTGCCAGCAGAAACAGGGGTTTGCTAGTCAATGAGCAGTTCTTC. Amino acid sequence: CASRNRGLLVNEQFF.

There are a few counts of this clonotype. The CDR3 protein is CASSFDRGSYNEQFF. Written as DNA, the CDR3 is TGTGCCAGCAGTTTCGACAGGGGCTCCTACAATGAGCAGTTCTTC. J is TRBJ2-1 and V is TRBV12-3 or TRBV12-4; TRBD1 aligns across 8 bases. CDR3 size: 15 residues. Germline trimming cut 3 bases from V and 0 bases from J; bases unmatched to any gene: 1.

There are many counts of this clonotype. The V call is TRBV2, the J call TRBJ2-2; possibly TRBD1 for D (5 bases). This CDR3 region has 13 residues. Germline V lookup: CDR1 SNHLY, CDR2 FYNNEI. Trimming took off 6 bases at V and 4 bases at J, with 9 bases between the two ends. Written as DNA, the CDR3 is TGTGCCAGCAGATTGACAGTCACCGGGGAGCTGTTTTTT. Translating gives CASRLTVTGELFF.

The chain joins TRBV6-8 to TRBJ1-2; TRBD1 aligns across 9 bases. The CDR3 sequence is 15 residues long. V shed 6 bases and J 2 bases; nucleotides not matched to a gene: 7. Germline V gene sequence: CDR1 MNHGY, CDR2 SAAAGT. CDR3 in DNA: TGTGCCAGCAGGGAGTGGACAGGGGCCAACTATGGCTACACCTTC. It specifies CASREWTGANYGYTF.

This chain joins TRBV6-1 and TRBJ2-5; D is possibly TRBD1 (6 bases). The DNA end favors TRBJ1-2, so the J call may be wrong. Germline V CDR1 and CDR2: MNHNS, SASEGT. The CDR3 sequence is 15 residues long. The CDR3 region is CASSEAGAVYYGYTF. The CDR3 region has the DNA TGTGCCAGCAGTGAAGCGGGGGCCGTCTACTATGGCTACACCTTC.